This TCR beta chain was retrieved from a study of OX40 agonist ivuxolimab in advanced cancers. As for the study more broadly: Ivuxolimab was a fully human IgG2 agonistic monoclonal antibody targeting the costimulatory receptor OX40 (CD134). Intravenous ivuxolimab was administered to patients every 2 weeks at six dose levels: 0.01, 0.1, 0.3, 1.5, 3 and 10 mg/kg. Of the approximately 53 patients in dose escalation, about 20 had hepatocellular carcinoma, approximately 15 had melanoma, 9 had renal cell carcinoma and 9 had head and neck cancer. The dose-escalation cohort was about 83% male with a mean age of approximately 59 years, ranging from about 23 to 85. Prior anti-PD-1, anti-PD-L1 or anti-CTLA-4 therapy was permitted, and checkpoint inhibitors had been received by around 39% of dose-escalation patients. Partial responses occurred in three dose-escalation patients: two with cutaneous melanoma and one with hepatocellular carcinoma. The point of sequencing TCRbeta in the periphery was to test whether ivuxolimab changed TCR sequence diversity and drove clonal T-cell expansion. The paper covers the monotherapy dose-escalation part of the phase I ivuxolimab trial, which included N of about 50 patients. Results the study describes overall, beyond this receptor: The antigen specificity of the peripheral T cells that underwent clonal expansion was not determined. At doses of 0.1 to 3.0 mg/kg, clonal expansion of both CD4+ and CD8+ blood T cells was observed from baseline to week 6. After ivuxolimab, expanded clones were on average more numerous among CD8+ T cells than among CD4+ T cells. Low levels of normalized T-cell clonal expansion were also seen in some nonresponding patients. In the 0.1-3.0 mg/kg groups, partial responders had among the lowest normalized peripheral clonal expansion, particularly in CD8+ T cells.

To sequence the TCRbeta CDR3 region, genomic DNA was isolated from the sorted cells. The immunoSEQ Assay was used to sequence the TCRbeta CDR3 regions. Imported from immuneACCESS, the table was reduced by TCRdb to in-frame sequences with V and J called. These copies leave out some clones; in studies compared against another copy, an unresolved V gene accounts for under half, and the cause of the remainder is not known. Recorded for this sample are roughly 84,000 clones; roughly 80% of them occurred a single time. Of the sample, 4% to 6% falls within the top ten clones. A word on this clone: Its antigen remains undetermined. There are no base qualities to consult, and no much larger clone falls within one base.

Germline trimming amounts to 3 bases on V and 0 bases on J, with 8 as the count of junction bases outside the gene matches. The CDR3 covers 17 residues, taking in both the cysteine and the phenylalanine. Kept here is only the CDR3 DNA, which spans 51 bases and is read in frame from base 1. Via the germline V gene (reference sequence), CDR1 is LNHDA and CDR2 SQIVND. The trial excluded patients who had a history of autoimmune disease or were on systemic immunosuppression. In every dose cohort, peripheral blood was drawn for TCR sequencing at baseline, cycle 4 day 1, and cycle 7 day 1. Samples were obtained from an open-label, multicenter, first-in-human phase I dose-escalation trial of ivuxolimab. Adults with locally advanced or metastatic head and neck squamous cell, hepatocellular, melanoma or renal cell carcinoma were enrolled in the trial. Before TCR sequencing, CD4+ T cells and CD8+ T cells from peripheral blood were sorted into separate populations.

This clonotype was sampled from an adult with an advanced solid tumor such as melanoma, head and neck, liver or kidney cancer. The sequencing here drew on CD4+ or CD8+ T cells sorted from blood, taken in a trial of the OX40 agonist ivuxolimab. This chain joins TRBV19 to TRBJ1-3; the junction holds 7 bases that match TRBD1. The DNA reads as follows: TGTGCCAGTAGTATCGGGACGGGACAGCACTCTGGAAACACCATATATTTT. This codes for CASSIGTGQHSGNTIYF.